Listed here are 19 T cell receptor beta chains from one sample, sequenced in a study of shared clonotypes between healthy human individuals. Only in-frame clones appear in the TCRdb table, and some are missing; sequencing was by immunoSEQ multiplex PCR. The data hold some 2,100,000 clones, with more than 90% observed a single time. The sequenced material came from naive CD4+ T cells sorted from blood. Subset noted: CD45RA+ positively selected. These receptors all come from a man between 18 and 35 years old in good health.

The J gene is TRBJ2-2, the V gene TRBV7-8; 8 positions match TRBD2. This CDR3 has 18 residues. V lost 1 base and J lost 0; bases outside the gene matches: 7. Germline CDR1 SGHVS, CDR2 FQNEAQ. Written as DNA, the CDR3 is TGTGCCAGCAGCTTAGGGTGGCGGGGGGCGCCGAACACCGGGGAGCTGTTTTTT. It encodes CASSLGWRGAPNTGELFF.

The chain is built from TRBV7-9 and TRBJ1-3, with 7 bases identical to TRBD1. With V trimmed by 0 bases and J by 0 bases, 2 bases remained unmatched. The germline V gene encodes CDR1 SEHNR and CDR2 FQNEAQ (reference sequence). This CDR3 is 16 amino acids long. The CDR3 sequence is CASSLAGTVSGNTIYF. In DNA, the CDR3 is TGTGCCAGCAGCTTAGCAGGGACAGTCTCTGGAAACACCATATATTTT.

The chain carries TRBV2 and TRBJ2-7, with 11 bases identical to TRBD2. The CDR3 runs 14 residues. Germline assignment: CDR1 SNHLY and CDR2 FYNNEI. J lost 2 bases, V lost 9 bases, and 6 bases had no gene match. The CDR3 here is CASNLAGGPYEQYF. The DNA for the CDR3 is TGTGCCAGTAACTTAGCGGGGGGGCCCTACGAGCAGTACTTC. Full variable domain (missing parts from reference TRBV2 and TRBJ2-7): EPEVTQTPSHQVTQMGQEVILRCVPISNHLYFYWYRQILGQKVEFLVSFYNNEISEKSEIFDDQFSVERPDGSNFTLKIRSTKLEDSAMYFCASNLAGGPYEQYFGPGTRLTVT.

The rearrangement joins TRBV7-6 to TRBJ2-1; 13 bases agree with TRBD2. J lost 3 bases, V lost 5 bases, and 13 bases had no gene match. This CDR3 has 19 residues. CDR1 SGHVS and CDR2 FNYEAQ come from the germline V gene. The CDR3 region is CASSHTSGTSGTIYNEQFF. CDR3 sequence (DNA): TGTGCCAGCAGCCACACTTCCGGGACTAGCGGGACCATCTACAATGAGCAGTTCTTC.

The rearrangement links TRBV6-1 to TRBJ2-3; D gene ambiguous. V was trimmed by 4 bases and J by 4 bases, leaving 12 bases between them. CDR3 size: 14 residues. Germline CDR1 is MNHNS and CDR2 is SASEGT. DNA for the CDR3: TGTGCCAGCAGTGGTTTCCCGTCGTCAGATACGCAGTATTTT. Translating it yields CASSGFPSSDTQYF.

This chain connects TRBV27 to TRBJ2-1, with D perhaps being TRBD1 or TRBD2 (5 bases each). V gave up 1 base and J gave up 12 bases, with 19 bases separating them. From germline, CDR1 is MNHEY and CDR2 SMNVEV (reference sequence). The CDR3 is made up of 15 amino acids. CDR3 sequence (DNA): TGTGCCAGCAGTTTATTCGCGGGTACAATTACAGGGCAGTTCTTC. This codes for CASSLFAGTITGQFF.

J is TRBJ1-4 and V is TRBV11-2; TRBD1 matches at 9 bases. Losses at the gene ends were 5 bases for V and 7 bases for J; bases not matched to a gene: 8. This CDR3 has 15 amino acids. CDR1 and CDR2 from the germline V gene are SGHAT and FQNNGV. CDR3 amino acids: CASSRVTGGVEKLFF. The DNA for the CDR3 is TGTGCCAGCAGCCGGGTGACAGGGGGTGTTGAAAAACTGTTTTTT.

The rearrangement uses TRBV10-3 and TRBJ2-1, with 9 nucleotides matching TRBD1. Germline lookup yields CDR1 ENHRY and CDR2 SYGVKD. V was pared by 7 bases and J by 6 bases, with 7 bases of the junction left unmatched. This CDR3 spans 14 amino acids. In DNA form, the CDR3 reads TGTGCCATCACCACGGGACAGGGCGGCAATGAGCAGTTCTTC. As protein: CAITTGQGGNEQFF.

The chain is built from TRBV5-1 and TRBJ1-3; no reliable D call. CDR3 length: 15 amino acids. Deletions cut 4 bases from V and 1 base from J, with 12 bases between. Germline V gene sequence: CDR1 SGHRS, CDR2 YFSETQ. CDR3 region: CASSPTPGSGNTIYF. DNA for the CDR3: TGCGCCAGCAGCCCGACCCCCGGTTCTGGAAACACCATATATTTT.

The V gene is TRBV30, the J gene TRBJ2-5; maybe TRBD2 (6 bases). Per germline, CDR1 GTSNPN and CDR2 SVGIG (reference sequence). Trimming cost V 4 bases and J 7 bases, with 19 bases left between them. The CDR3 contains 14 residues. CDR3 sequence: CAWNGDLAGGTQYF. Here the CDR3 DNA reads TGTGCCTGGAACGGGGACTTGGCGGGTGGGACCCAGTACTTC.

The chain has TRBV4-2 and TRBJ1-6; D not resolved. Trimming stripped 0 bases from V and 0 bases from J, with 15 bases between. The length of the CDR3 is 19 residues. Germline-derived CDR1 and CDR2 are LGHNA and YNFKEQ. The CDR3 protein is CASSQDHPAGYSYNSPLHF. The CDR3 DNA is TGTGCCAGCAGCCAAGATCACCCCGCCGGATACTCCTATAATTCACCCCTCCACTTT.

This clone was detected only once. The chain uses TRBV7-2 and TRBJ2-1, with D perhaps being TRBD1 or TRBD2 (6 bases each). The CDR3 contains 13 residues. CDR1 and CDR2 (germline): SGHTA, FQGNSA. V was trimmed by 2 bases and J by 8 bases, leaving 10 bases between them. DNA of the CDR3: TGTGCCAGCAGCTTACGGGGGCGGTATGAGCAGTTCTTC. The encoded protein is CASSLRGRYEQFF.

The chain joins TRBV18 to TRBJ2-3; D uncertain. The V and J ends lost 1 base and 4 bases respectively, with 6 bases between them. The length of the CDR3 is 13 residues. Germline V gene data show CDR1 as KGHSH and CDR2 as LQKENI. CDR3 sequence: CASSPRSADTQYF. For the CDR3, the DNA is TGTGCCAGCTCACCACGGTCAGCAGATACGCAGTATTTT.

The CDR3 is CASSTYRGGYTF. CDR3 bases: TGTGCCAGCAGCACATACAGGGGCGGCTACACCTTC. V gene TRBV5-5 combines with J gene TRBJ1-2, with 7 bases fitting TRBD1. The CDR3 covers 12 residues. V lost 4 bases and J lost 8; bases outside the gene matches: 5. Germline V gene data show CDR1 as SGHKS and CDR2 as YYEKEE (reference sequence).

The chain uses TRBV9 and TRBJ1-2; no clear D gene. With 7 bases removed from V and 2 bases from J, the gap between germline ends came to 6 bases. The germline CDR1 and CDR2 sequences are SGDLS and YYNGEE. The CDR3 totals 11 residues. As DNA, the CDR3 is TGTGCCAGCGGGGAGAACTATGGCTACACCTTC. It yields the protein CASGENYGYTF.

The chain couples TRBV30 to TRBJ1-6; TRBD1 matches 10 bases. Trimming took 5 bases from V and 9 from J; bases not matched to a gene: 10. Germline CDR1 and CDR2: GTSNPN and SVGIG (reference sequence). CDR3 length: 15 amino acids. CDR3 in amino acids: CAWGRLGQGSSPLHF. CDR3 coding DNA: TGTGCCTGGGGCCGGCTGGGACAGGGGAGTTCACCCCTCCACTTT.

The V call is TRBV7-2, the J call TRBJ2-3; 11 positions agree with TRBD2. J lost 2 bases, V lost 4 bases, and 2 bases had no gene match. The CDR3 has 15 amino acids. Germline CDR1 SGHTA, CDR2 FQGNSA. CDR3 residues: CASSSGLAATDTQYF. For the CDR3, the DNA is TGTGCCAGCAGCTCGGGACTAGCGGCCACAGATACGCAGTATTTT.

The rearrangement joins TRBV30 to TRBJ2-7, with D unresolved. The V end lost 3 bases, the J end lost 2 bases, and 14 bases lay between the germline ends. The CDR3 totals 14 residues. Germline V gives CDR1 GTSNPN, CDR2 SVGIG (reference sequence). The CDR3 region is CAWRGSGGTYEQYF. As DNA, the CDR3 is TGTGCCTGGAGGGGAAGTGGTGGTACCTACGAGCAGTACTTC.

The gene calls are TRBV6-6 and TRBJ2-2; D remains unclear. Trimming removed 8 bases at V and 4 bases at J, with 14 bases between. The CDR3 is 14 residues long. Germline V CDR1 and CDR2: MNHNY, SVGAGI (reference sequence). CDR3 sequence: CASSKGPSTGELFF. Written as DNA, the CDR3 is TGTGCCAGCTCCAAGGGTCCCTCCACCGGGGAGCTGTTTTTT.